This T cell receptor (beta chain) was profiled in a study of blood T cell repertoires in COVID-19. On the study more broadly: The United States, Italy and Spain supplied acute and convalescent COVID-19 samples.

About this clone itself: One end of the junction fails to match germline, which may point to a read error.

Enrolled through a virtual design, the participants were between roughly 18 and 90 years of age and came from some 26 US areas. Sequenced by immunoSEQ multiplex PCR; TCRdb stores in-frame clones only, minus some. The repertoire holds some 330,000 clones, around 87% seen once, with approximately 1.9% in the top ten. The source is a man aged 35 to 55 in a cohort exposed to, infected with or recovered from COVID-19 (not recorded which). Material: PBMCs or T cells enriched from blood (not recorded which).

This chain's CDR3 is CAGSFSRLTDTQYF. CDR3 nucleotide sequence: TGTGCCGGCAGTTTTTCTAGACTCACAGATACGCAGTATTTT. The chain is built from TRBV27 and TRBJ2-3; unclear D gene. The CDR3 consists of 14 residues. In germline, CDR1 is MNHEY, CDR2 SMNVEV (reference sequence).